This passage covers 5 T cell receptor beta chains from one sample sequenced in a study of response to subunit inactivated influenza vaccine (dated by TCRdb to 2016 to 2018). Libraries came from RT-PCR. TCRdb names Illumina HiSeq 2500 as the instrument used. TCRdb reran the public reads through fastp at Q25 and MiXCR, keeping productive beta chains. Rows are unified per CDR3 protein, each entry keeping the most common DNA and genes. The sample data list under 200,000 distinct CDR3 sequences, and over 8.5% of these were observed just once. Of the sample, approximately 39% is held by the ten largest clones. This material consisted of CD8+ T cells sorted from PBMCs, taken roughly 24 months after vaccination. The receptors come from a man between 50 and 70 years old who received an inactivated influenza vaccine. Donor details come from another sample of the same person, matched by shared clones.

The V call is TRBV3-1, the J call TRBJ1-5; D unresolved. V lost 0 bases and J lost 1, with 4 bases in between. Germline-derived CDR1 and CDR2 are LGHDT and YNNKEL (reference sequence). CDR3 length: 14 amino acids. CDR3 sequence (DNA): TGTGCCAGCAGCCAAGAGGGGAGCAATCAGCCCCAGCATTTT. Translating gives CASSQEGSNQPQHF.

This chain uses TRBV6-2 or TRBV6-3 with TRBJ2-7; 8 bases fit TRBD1. CDR1 and CDR2 (germline): MNHEY, SVGEGT. The CDR3 sequence is 15 residues long. Trimming took 10 bases from V and 0 from J; bases not matched to a gene: 11. As DNA, the CDR3 is TGTGCCACCGTTGGACAGGGATTAAGCTCCTACGAGCAGTACTTC. It is translated as CATVGQGLSSYEQYF.

As for this clonotype: This may be a read error: a much more frequent sequence differs by one nucleotide. The chain uses TRBV11-2 and TRBJ2-1; D is undetermined. V was trimmed by 10 bases and J by 4 bases, leaving 11 bases between them. The CDR3 has 12 amino acids. Germline V lookup: CDR1 SGHAT, CDR2 FQNNGV. CDR3 nucleotide sequence: TGTGCCAACAGAGGAAAATACAATGAGCAGTTCTTC. This encodes CANRGKYNEQFF.

The chain is built from TRBV4-3 and TRBJ2-1, with D unresolved. The CDR3 loop spans 14 amino acids. Trimming removed 0 bases at V and 6 bases at J, with 9 bases between. Germline-derived CDR1 and CDR2 are LGHNA and YSLEER. CDR3 nucleotides: TGCGCCAGCAGCCAAGAAAGATTTCGCAATGAGCAGTTCTTC. It is translated as CASSQERFRNEQFF.

A few counts support this clonotype. One end of the junction varies from germline; a read error may be responsible. The rearrangement links TRBV7-7 to TRBJ2-1; D gene unclear. This CDR3 contains 13 residues. The germline CDR1 and CDR2 sequences are SSHAT and FNYEAQ (reference sequence). CDR3 bases: TGTGCTAGCAGCCAAGGGCCCGTCGATGAGCAGTTCTTC. The encoded protein is CASSQGPVDEQFF.